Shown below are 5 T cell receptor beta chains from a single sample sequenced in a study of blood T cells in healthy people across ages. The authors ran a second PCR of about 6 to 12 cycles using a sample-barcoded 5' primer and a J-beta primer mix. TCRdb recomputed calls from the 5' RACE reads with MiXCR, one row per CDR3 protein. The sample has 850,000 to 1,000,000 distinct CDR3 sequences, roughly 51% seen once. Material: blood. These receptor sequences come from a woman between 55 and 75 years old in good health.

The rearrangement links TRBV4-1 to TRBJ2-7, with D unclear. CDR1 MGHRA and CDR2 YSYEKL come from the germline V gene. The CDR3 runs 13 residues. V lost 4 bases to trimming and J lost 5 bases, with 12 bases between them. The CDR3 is CASSLGALNEQYF. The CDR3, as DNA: TGCGCCAGCAGCCTAGGCGCTTTAAACGAGCAGTACTTC.

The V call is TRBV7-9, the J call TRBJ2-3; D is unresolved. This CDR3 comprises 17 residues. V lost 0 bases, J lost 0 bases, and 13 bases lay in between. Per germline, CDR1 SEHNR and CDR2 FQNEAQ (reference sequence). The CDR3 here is CASSLAPSRDSTDTQYF. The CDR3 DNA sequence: TGTGCCAGCAGCTTAGCGCCTTCAAGGGATAGCACAGATACGCAGTATTTT.

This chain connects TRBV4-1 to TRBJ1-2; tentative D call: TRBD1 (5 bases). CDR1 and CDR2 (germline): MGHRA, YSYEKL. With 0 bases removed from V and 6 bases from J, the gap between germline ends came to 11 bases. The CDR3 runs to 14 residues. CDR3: CASSQDRVRNGYTF. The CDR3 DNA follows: TGCGCCAGCAGCCAAGACAGGGTCCGGAATGGCTACACCTTC.

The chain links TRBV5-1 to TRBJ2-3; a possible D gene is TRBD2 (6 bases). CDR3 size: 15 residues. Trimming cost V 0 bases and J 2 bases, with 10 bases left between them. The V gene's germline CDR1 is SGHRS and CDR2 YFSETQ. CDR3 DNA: TGCGCCAGCAGCTTGGAACTAGCAGACACAGATACGCAGTATTTT. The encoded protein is CASSLELADTDTQYF.

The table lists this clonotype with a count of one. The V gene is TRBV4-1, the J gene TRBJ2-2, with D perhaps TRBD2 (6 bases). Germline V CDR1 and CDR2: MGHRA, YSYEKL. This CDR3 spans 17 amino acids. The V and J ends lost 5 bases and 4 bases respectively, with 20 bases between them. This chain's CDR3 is CASSFIRAGGGTGELFF. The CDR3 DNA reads TGCGCCAGCAGCTTTATAAGAGCGGGCGGAGGCACCGGGGAGCTGTTTTTT.